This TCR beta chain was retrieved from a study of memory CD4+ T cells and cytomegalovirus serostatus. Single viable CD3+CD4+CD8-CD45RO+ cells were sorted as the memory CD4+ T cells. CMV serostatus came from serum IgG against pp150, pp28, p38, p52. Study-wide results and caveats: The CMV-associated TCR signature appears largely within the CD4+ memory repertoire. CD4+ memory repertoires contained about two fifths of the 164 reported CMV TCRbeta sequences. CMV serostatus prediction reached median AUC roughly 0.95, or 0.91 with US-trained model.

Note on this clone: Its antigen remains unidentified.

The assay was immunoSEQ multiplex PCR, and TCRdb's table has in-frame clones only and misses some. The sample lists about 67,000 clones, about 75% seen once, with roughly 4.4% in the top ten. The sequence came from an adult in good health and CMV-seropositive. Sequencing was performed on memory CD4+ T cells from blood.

CDR3 region: CASSLAELGGSQYF. The CDR3 DNA reads TGTGCCAGCAGCTTAGCCGAGCTGGGAGGGTCCCAGTACTTC. This rearrangement joins TRBV7-9 to TRBJ2-5; 7 nucleotides match TRBD2. CDR1 SEHNR and CDR2 FQNEAQ come from the germline V gene (reference sequence). This CDR3 is built from 14 residues. V dropped 0 bases and J dropped 9; count of bases not matched to a gene: 7.